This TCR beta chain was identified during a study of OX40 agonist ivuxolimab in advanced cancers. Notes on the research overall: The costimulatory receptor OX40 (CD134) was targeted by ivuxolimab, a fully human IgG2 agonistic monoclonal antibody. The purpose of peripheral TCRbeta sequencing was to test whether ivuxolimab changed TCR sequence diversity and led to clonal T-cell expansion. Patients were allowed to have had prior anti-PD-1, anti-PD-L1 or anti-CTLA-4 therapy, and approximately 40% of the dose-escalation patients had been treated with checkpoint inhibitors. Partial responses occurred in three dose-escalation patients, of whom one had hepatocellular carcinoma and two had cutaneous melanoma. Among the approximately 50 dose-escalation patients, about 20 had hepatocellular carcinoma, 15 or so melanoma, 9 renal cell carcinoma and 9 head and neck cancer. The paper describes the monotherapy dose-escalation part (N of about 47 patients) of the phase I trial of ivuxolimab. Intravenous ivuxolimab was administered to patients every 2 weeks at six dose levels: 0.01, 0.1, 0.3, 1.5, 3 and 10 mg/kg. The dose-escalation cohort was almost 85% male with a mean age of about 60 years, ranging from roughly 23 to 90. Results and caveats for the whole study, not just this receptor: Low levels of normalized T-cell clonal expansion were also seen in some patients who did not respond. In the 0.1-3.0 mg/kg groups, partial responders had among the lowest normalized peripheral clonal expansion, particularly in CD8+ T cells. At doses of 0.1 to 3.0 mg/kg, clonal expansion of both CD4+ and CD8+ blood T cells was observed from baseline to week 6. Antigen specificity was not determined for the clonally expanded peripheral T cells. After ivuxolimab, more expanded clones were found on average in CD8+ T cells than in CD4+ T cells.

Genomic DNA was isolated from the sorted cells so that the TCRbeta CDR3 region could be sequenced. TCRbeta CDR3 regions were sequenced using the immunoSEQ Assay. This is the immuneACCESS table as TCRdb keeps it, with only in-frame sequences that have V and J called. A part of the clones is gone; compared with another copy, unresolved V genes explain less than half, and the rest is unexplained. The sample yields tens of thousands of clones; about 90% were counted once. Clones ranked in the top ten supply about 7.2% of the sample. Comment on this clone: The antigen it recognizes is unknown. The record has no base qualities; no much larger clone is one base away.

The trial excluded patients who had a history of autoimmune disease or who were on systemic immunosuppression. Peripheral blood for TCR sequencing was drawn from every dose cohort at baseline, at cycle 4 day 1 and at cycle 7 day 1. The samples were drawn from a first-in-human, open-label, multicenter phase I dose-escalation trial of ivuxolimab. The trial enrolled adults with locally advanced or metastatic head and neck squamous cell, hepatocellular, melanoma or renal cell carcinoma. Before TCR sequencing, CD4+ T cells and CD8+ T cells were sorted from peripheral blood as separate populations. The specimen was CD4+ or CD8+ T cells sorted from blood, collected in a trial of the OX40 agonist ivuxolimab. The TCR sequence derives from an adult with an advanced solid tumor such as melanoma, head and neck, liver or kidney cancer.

The nucleotide sequence is TGTGCCAGCAATAGACTAGCGTCTTACAATGAGCAGTTCTTC. It encodes CASNRLASYNEQFF. The chain uses TRBV2 and TRBJ2-1; the junction holds 8 bases that match TRBD2. V is pruned by 7 bases and J by 4 bases, leaving 6 bases of the junction without a gene match. Looking up the germline V gene yields CDR1 SNHLY and CDR2 FYNNEI. Counted from cysteine to phenylalanine, this CDR3 has 14 amino acids. Just CDR3 DNA is preserved here, 42 bases in frame from base 1.